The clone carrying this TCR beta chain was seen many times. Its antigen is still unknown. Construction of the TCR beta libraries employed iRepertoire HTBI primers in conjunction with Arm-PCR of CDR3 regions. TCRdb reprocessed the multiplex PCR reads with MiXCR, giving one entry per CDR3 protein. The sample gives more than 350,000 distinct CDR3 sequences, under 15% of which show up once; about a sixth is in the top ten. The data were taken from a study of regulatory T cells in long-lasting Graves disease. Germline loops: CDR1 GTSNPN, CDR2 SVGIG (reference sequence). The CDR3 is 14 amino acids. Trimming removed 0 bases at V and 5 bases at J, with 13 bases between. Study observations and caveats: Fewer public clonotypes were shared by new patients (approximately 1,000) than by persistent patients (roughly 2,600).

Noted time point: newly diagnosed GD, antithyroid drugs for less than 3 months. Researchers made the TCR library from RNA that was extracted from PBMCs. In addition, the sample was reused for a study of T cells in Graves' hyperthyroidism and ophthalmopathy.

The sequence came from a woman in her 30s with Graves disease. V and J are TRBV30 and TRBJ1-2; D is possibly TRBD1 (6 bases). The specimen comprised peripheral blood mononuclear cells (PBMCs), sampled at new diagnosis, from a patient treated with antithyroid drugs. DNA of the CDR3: TGTGCCTGGAGTGTGGGCGGGGGCCGTTATGGCTACACCTTC. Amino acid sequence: CAWSVGGGRYGYTF.